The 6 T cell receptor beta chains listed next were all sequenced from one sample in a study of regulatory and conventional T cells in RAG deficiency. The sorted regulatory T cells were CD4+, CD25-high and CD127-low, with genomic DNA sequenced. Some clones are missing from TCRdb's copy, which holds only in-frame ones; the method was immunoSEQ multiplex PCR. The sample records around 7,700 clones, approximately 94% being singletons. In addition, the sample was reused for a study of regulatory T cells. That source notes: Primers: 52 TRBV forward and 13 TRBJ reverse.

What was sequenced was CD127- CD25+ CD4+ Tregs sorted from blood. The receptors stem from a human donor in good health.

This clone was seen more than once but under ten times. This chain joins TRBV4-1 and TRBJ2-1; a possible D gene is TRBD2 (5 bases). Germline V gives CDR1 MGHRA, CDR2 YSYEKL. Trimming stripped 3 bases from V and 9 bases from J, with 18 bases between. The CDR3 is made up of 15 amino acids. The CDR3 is CASSQGDLVAAEQFF. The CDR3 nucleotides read TGCGCCAGCAGCCAGGGAGATCTAGTTGCGGCTGAGCAGTTCTTC.

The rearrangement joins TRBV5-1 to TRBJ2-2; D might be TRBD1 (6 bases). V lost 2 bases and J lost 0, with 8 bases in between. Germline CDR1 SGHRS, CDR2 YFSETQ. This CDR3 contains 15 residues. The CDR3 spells CASSLRDTNTGELFF. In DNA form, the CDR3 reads TGCGCCAGCAGCTTAAGGGACACGAACACCGGGGAGCTGTTTTTT.

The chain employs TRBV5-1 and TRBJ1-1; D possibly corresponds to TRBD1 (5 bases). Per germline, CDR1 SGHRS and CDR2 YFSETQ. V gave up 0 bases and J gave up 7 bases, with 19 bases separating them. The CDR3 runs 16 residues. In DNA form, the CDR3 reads TGCGCCAGCAGCTTGGCGGCTGCAGGGAAGGGCGGTGAAGCTTTCTTT. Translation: CASSLAAAGKGGEAFF.

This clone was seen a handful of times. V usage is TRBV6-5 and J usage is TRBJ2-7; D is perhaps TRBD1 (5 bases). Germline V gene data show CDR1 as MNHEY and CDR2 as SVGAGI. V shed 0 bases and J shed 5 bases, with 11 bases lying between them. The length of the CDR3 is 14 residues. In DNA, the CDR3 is TGTGCCAGCAGTTACTCAAGGGGCGCGAACGAGCAGTACTTC. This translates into CASSYSRGANEQYF.

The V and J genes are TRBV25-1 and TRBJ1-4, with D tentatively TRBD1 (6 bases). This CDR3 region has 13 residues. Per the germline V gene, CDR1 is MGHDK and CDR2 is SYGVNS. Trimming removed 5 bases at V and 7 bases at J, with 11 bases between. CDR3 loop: CASSFNRAEKLFF. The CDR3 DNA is TGTGCCAGCAGTTTTAACAGGGCTGAAAAACTGTTTTTT.

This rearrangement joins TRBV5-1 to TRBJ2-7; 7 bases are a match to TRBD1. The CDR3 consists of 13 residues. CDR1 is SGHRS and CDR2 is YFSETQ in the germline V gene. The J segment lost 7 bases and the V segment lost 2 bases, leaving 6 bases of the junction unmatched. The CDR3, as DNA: TGCGCCAGCAGCTTTAGGGACAGCTGGGAGCAGTACTTC. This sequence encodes CASSFRDSWEQYF.